This passage covers 15 T cell receptor beta chains from one sample sequenced in a study of cytomegalovirus exposure and HLA in healthy donors. It was with 60 Vbeta and 13 Jbeta primers that the PCR ran. Generated by immunoSEQ multiplex PCR, the TCRdb table keeps only in-frame clones and is missing some. The listing contains roughly 55,000 clones. The sequenced sample was PBMCs. These receptors were taken from a man aged 45-60 years in good health and CMV-seropositive.

CDR3 bases: TGTGCCAGCTCAAAGCGGGACACAAACCCCTACGAGCAGTACTTC. This encodes CASSKRDTNPYEQYF. J is TRBJ2-7 and V is TRBV18; D is perhaps TRBD2 (7 bases). Trimming pared 5 bases from V and 2 bases from J, leaving 16 bases between. Germline CDR1 KGHSH, CDR2 LQKENI. This CDR3 region has 15 residues.

The chain combines TRBV4-3 with TRBJ2-6, with 7 bases aligning to TRBD1. With V trimmed by 2 bases and J by 0 bases, 7 bases remained unmatched. CDR3 size: 18 residues. The germline V gene encodes CDR1 LGHNA and CDR2 YSLEER. The CDR3, as DNA: TGCGCCAGCAGCCAAACAGGGGTCTCCTTCTCTGGGGCCAACGTCCTGACTTTC. Translated, it gives CASSQTGVSFSGANVLTF.

The chain uses TRBV29-1 and TRBJ1-1; D call uncertain. From germline, CDR1 is SQVTM and CDR2 ANQGSEA. The CDR3 length is 10 residues. V lost 5 bases and J 10 bases, leaving 11 bases between the germline ends. CDR3 nucleotides: TGCAGCGTTCCCGGGTCCGCAGCTTTCTTT. It yields the protein CSVPGSAAFF. Combining the CDR3 with reference TRBV29-1 and TRBJ1-1 gives the whole variable domain SAVISQKPSRDICQRGTSLTIQCQVDSQVTMMFWYRQQPGQSLTLIATANQGSEATYESGFVIDKFPISRPNLTFSTLTVSNMSPEDSSIYLCSVPGSAAFFGQGTRLTVV.

The chain is built from TRBV5-6 and TRBJ2-5; possibly TRBD1 for D (5 bases). With 3 bases removed from V and 4 bases from J, the gap between germline ends came to 13 bases. There are 14 residues in the CDR3. The germline CDR1 and CDR2 sequences are SGHDT and YYEEEE. CDR3 in DNA: TGTGCCAGCAGCTCCCAGGGTTTTGGAGAGACCCAGTACTTC. This translates into CASSSQGFGETQYF.

The chain links TRBV12-5 to TRBJ1-1, with a weak D call TRBD1 (5 bases). Germline lookup yields CDR1 LGHNT and CDR2 FRNRAP. This CDR3 has 14 residues. V shed 7 bases and J shed 2 bases, with 14 bases lying between them. The CDR3: CASAPDSTNTEAFF. The CDR3, as DNA: TGTGCTAGTGCCCCAGACAGTACTAACACTGAAGCTTTCTTT.

The chain uses TRBV4-1 and TRBJ1-5, with 9 bases fitting TRBD1. The CDR3 length is 17 residues. J lost 7 bases, V lost 2 bases, and 12 bases had no gene match. CDR1 MGHRA and CDR2 YSYEKL come from the germline V gene. DNA for the CDR3: TGCGCCAGCAGCCAACCAACAGGGGGCGAGGTCAGGCAGCCCCAGCATTTT. Protein sequence: CASSQPTGGEVRQPQHF.

The V gene is TRBV9, the J gene TRBJ1-1; 7 nucleotides match TRBD1. V was clipped by 1 base and J by 1 base; unmatched bases: 4. Germline V gene data show CDR1 as SGDLS and CDR2 as YYNGEE. This CDR3 comprises 15 residues. CDR3 in DNA: TGTGCCAGCAGCGTAATGGGGACAGCGAACACTGAAGCTTTCTTT. It encodes CASSVMGTANTEAFF.

The rearrangement uses TRBV6-1 and TRBJ2-1; tentative D call: TRBD1 (5 bases). V was cut by 5 bases and J by 9 bases, with 11 bases left in between. The CDR3 loop spans 12 amino acids. The germline CDR1 and CDR2 sequences are MNHNS and SASEGT. CDR3 residues: CASSRWGGEQFF. The CDR3 DNA reads TGTGCCAGCAGTAGGTGGGGCGGTGAGCAGTTCTTC.

The chain employs TRBV28 and TRBJ2-7, with D unclear. CDR1 is MDHEN and CDR2 is SYDVKM in the germline V gene. Trimming pared 5 bases from V and 5 bases from J, leaving 4 bases between. The CDR3 covers 10 residues. The CDR3 reads CASSHHEQYF. DNA of the CDR3: TGTGCCAGCAGTCATCACGAGCAGTACTTC. The full variable domain, completed using reference TRBV28 and TRBJ2-7, is DVKVTQSSRYLVKRTGEKVFLECVQDMDHENMFWYRQDPGLGLRLIYFSYDVKMKEKGDIPEGYSVSREKKERFSLILESASTNQTSMYLCASSHHEQYFGPGTRLTVT.

V and J are TRBV29-1 and TRBJ1-2; TRBD1 matches at 8 bases. This CDR3 comprises 14 residues. From germline, CDR1 is SQVTM and CDR2 ANQGSEA. V lost 7 bases to trimming and J lost 7 bases; unmatched junction nucleotides: 14. Here the CDR3 DNA reads TGCAGCGACCGGACAGGGTCCTATATAGGTGGCTACACCTTC. Its translation: CSDRTGSYIGGYTF.

The V gene is TRBV30, the J gene TRBJ1-5, with 8 positions matching TRBD1. Germline values: CDR1 GTSNPN, CDR2 SVGIG (reference sequence). V gave up 4 bases and J gave up 7 bases; unmatched junction bases: 9. CDR3 size: 14 residues. CDR3 residues: CAWNAGGAGQPQHF. CDR3 nucleotide sequence: TGTGCCTGGAATGCAGGGGGCGCGGGACAGCCCCAGCATTTT.

V and J are TRBV5-4 and TRBJ2-7; 10 bases line up with TRBD2. Germline assignment: CDR1 SGHNT and CDR2 YYREEE (reference sequence). This CDR3 is built from 15 residues. V was pared by 5 bases and J by 0 bases, with 5 bases of the junction left unmatched. Here the CDR3 DNA reads TGTGCCAGCAGTTCAGCGGGGGGGGTCTCCTACGAGCAGTACTTC. Protein product: CASSSAGGVSYEQYF. The full variable domain, with the rest looked up from reference TRBV5-4 and TRBJ2-7, is ETGVTQSPTHLIKTRGQQVTLRCSSQSGHNTVSWYQQALGQGPQFIFQYYREEENGRGNFPPRFSGLQFPNYSSELNVNALELDDSALYLCASSSAGGVSYEQYFGPGTRLTVT.

The chain employs TRBV11-3 and TRBJ2-1, with TRBD2 identical over 8 bases. The V gene's germline CDR1 is SGHNT and CDR2 YENEEA. CDR3 size: 17 residues. Trimming took 2 bases from V and 1 from J; bases not matched to a gene: 7. The CDR3 is CASSLSLGGGSYNEQFF. CDR3 in DNA: TGTGCCAGCAGCTTAAGTCTCGGGGGGGGGTCCTACAATGAGCAGTTCTTC.

CDR3 amino acids: CASSPGTDNYGYTF. The CDR3 DNA is TGTGCCAGCTCACCCGGGACAGATAACTATGGCTACACCTTC. The V and J genes are TRBV18 and TRBJ1-2; 7 bases map to TRBD1. The CDR3 spans 14 residues. V lost 3 bases and J lost 1; bases outside the gene matches: 2. Germline lookup yields CDR1 KGHSH and CDR2 LQKENI.

The chain has TRBV27 and TRBJ2-2; 7 positions agree with TRBD1. The V gene's germline CDR1 is MNHEY and CDR2 SMNVEV (reference sequence). This CDR3 contains 15 residues. After removal of 3 bases from V and 3 bases from J, the junction contained 4 bases not matched to a gene. For the CDR3, the DNA is TGTGCCAGCAGTTTGGACAGGATGGACACCGGGGAGCTGTTTTTT. Translation gives CASSLDRMDTGELFF.